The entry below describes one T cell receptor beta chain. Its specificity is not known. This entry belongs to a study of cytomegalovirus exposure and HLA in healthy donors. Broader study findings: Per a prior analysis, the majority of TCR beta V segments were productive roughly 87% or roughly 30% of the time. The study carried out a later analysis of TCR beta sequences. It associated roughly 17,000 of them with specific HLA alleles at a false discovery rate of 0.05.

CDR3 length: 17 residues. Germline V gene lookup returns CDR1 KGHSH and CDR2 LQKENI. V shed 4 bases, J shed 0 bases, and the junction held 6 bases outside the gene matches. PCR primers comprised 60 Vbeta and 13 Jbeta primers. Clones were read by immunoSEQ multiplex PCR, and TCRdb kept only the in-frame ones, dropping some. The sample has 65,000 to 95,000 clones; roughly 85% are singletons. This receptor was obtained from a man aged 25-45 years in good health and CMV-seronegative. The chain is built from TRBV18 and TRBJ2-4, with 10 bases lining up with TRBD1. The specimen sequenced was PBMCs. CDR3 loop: CASSQSGTGVAKNIQYF. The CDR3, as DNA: TGTGCCAGCTCACAATCCGGGACAGGGGTAGCCAAAAACATTCAGTACTTC. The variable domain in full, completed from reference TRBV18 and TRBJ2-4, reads NAGVMQNPRHLVRRRGQEARLRCSPMKGHSHVYWYRQLPEEGLKFMVYLQKENIIDESGMPKERFSAEFPKEGPSILRIQQVVRGDSAAYFCASSQSGTGVAKNIQYFGAGTRLSVL.